The 26 T cell receptor beta chains below all came from one sample that was sequenced in a study of Graves' ophthalmopathy and Graves' hyperthyroidism. Amplified material comprised TCR beta CDR3 regions derived from RNA transcripts. First-round RT-PCR used HTBI primers; second-round multiplex PCR followed. TCRdb redid the calling of the multiplex PCR reads with MiXCR, one entry per CDR3 protein. This table has 1 million to 1.3 million distinct CDR3 sequences, about 38% appearing once. The specimen sequenced was peripheral blood or thyroid tissue (not recorded which). These receptors originate from an adult man with Graves' hyperthyroidism.

The chain combines TRBV10-3 with TRBJ1-5; D call uncertain. Germline assignment: CDR1 ENHRY and CDR2 SYGVKD. The V end lost 3 bases, the J end lost 1 base, and 10 bases lay between the germline ends. CDR3 length: 15 amino acids. Here the CDR3 DNA reads TGTGCCATCAGTGATTCGGCCAAGAGCAATCAGCCCCAGCATTTT. Translated: CAISDSAKSNQPQHF.

CDR3 in amino acids: CASSLEATGGDEETQYF. The CDR3 DNA reads as TGTGCCAGCAGCTTAGAGGCGACAGGGGGGGATGAAGAGACCCAGTACTTC. The rearrangement uses TRBV7-6 and TRBJ2-5, with 9 positions matching TRBD1. With 1 base clipped from V and 3 bases from J, the junction kept 9 bases outside the gene matches. Germline V gives CDR1 SGHVS, CDR2 FNYEAQ. This CDR3 region has 17 residues.

In this sample, this clonotype turned up many times. The V gene is TRBV29-1, the J gene TRBJ1-2, with D possibly being TRBD1 (6 bases). Germline loops: CDR1 SQVTM, CDR2 ANQGSEA. V lost 6 bases and J lost 1, with 12 bases in between. CDR3 size: 13 residues. The CDR3 region is CSVSDRNNYGYTF. CDR3 nucleotide sequence: TGCAGCGTATCCGACAGGAATAACTATGGCTACACCTTC.

This clonotype was seen repeatedly, ten times or more. V is TRBV5-5 and J is TRBJ2-7; the D is unclear. The CDR3 is 16 residues long. Trimming removed 2 bases from V and 0 bases from J, with 15 bases in between. CDR1 is SGHKS, CDR2 YYEKEE, per germline (reference sequence). The CDR3 DNA sequence: TGTGCCAGCAGCTTCCGGGCTCGCGGTATCTCCTACGAGCAGTACTTC. This encodes CASSFRARGISYEQYF. The full variable domain, completed using reference TRBV5-5 and TRBJ2-7, is DAGVTQSPTHLIKTRGQQVTLRCSPISGHKSVSWYQQVLGQGPQFIFQYYEKEERGRGNFPDRFSARQFPNYSSELNVNALLLGDSALYLCASSFRARGISYEQYFGPGTRLTVT.

This clonotype was recorded at least ten times. The chain recombines TRBV5-6 with TRBJ1-4; D is possibly TRBD1 (5 bases). Deletions cut 1 base from V and 4 bases from J, with 8 bases between. The CDR3 runs 14 residues. CDR1 SGHDT and CDR2 YYEEEE come from the germline V gene. CDR3 coding DNA: TGTGCCAGCAGCTTGATAGACAGTAATGAAAAACTGTTTTTT. It is translated as CASSLIDSNEKLFF.

This clonotype was seen a few times. The chain carries TRBV9 and TRBJ2-5; D perhaps matches TRBD2 (5 bases). Trimming took off 3 bases at V and 2 bases at J, with 11 bases between the two ends. Germline CDR1 reads SGDLS; CDR2 reads YYNGEE. The CDR3 runs to 14 residues. Here the CDR3 DNA reads TGTGCCAGCAGCGCCGGGAACCAACAAGAGACCCAGTACTTC. It codes for CASSAGNQQETQYF.

This clonotype occurred many times. The chain is built from TRBV6-5 and TRBJ2-7; D is possibly TRBD1 (6 bases). Germline CDR1 and CDR2: MNHEY and SVGAGI. This CDR3 comprises 13 residues. Between the trimmed V and J ends, which lost 2 bases and 4 bases, there was a span of 9 bases. Here the CDR3 DNA reads TGTGCCAGCAGTTACCCCGGACAGTACGAGCAGTACTTC. Its translation is CASSYPGQYEQYF.

This rearrangement joins TRBV10-3 to TRBJ1-2, with D unresolved. There are 13 residues in the CDR3. V was clipped by 4 bases and J by 6 bases, with 12 bases between them. CDR1 ENHRY and CDR2 SYGVKD come from the germline V gene. The CDR3 bases are TGTGCCATCAGTGCGGGAGGAGTAAATGGCTACACCTTC. Its translation is CAISAGGVNGYTF.

V usage is TRBV7-9 and J usage is TRBJ1-2; D perhaps matches TRBD1 (6 bases). The CDR3 is made up of 13 amino acids. Deletions cut 5 bases from V and 5 bases from J, with 12 bases between. Germline CDR1 is SEHNR and CDR2 is FQNEAQ (reference sequence). The CDR3 bases are TGTGCCAGCAGCCACGGGGGCGGATATGGCTACACCTTC. Translation: CASSHGGGYGYTF.

This clonotype was observed at least ten times. The chain has TRBV5-8 and TRBJ1-1; TRBD1 is a possible D gene (6 bases). The V gene lost 4 bases and the J gene lost 2 bases, with 9 bases spanning the gap. Germline V gives CDR1 SGHTS, CDR2 YDEGEE. The CDR3 is 13 residues long. CDR3 loop: CASSHGTNTEAFF. Here the CDR3 DNA reads TGTGCCAGCAGCCACGGGACAAACACTGAAGCTTTCTTT.

The rearrangement links TRBV6-5 to TRBJ1-3; D uncertain. Germline CDR1 is MNHEY and CDR2 is SVGAGI. This CDR3 spans 11 amino acids. V gave up 8 bases and J gave up 7 bases, with 9 bases separating them. The CDR3, as DNA: TGTGCCAGCTTACATCAGAACACCATATATTTT. Protein product: CASLHQNTIYF.

V and J are TRBV29-1 and TRBJ2-5; D uncertain. Germline V gene lookup returns CDR1 SQVTM and CDR2 ANQGSEA. V was trimmed by 6 bases and J by 11 bases, leaving 10 bases between them. CDR3 length equals 9 residues. Written as DNA, the CDR3 is TGCAGCGTCGAGCTGACACAGTACTTC. Amino acid sequence: CSVELTQYF.

This clonotype was counted many times. The chain joins TRBV20-1 to TRBJ2-2, with no clear D. Germline V gene data show CDR1 as DFQATT and CDR2 as SNEGSKA (reference sequence). Trimming left V 3 bases short and J 5 bases short, with 10 bases between. CDR3 length: 13 residues. CDR3 sequence reads: CSARAMGTGELFF. In nucleotides, the CDR3 is TGCAGTGCTAGGGCTATGGGGACCGGGGAGCTGTTTTTT.

This chain connects TRBV29-1 to TRBJ2-5, with 7 bases aligning to TRBD1. V lost 0 bases, J lost 3 bases, and 13 bases stayed unmatched. This CDR3 contains 17 residues. Germline-derived CDR1 and CDR2 are SQVTM and ANQGSEA. The CDR3 loop reads CSVEDRDPGQKEETQYF. The CDR3 DNA is TGCAGCGTTGAAGATAGAGACCCGGGACAGAAGGAAGAGACCCAGTACTTC.

CDR3 loop: CASSEGQGATEAFF. The CDR3 DNA sequence: TGCGCCAGCAGTGAGGGCCAGGGGGCAACTGAAGCTTTCTTT. The chain uses TRBV10-2 and TRBJ1-1, with 8 bases identical to TRBD1. V dropped 2 bases and J dropped 5; count of bases not matched to a gene: 4. The CDR3 sequence is 14 residues long. CDR1 and CDR2 (germline): WSHSY, SAAADI.

Comments on this clonotype: The conserved phenylalanine or tryptophan normally closing the CDR3 is absent here, so this likely arose from a read error. Because the CDR3's place on the DNA is in doubt, the DNA is left out and the CDR3 is given as listed by TCRdb. The V and J genes are TRBV20-1 and TRBJ2-5. Per germline, CDR1 DFQATT and CDR2 SNEGSKA (reference sequence). Ends included, the CDR3 has 16 residues. The CDR3 reads CSARDRNVAYGYTFGS.

CDR3 DNA sequence: TGTGCCAGTAGCCGGGGGCAGGGAGGGCAGCCCCAGCATTTT. Residues: CASSRGQGGQPQHF. The V call is TRBV19, the J call TRBJ1-5; D is perhaps TRBD1 (6 bases). Trimming removed 6 bases at V and 7 bases at J, with 16 bases between. Germline V gene data show CDR1 as LNHDA and CDR2 as SQIVND (reference sequence). The CDR3 is 14 residues long.

The chain is built from TRBV7-8 and TRBJ2-7, with TRBD1 identical over 7 bases. The CDR3 is made up of 14 amino acids. The trim removed 6 bases at V and 6 bases at J, leaving 11 bases unmatched. The germline V gene encodes CDR1 SGHVS and CDR2 FQNEAQ. DNA for the CDR3: TGTGCCAGCAGGGGGGCAGGGGGAAAGGGCGAGCAGTACTTC. Translated: CASRGAGGKGEQYF. Together with reference TRBV7-8 and TRBJ2-7, the CDR3 gives the full variable domain: GAGVSQSPRYKVAKRGQDVALRCDPISGHVSLFWYQQALGQGPEFLTYFQNEAQLDKSGLPSDRFFAERPEGSVSTLKIQRTQQEDSAVYLCASRGAGGKGEQYFGPGTRLTVT.

This chain connects TRBV7-9 to TRBJ1-6; D not certain. Trimming removed 4 bases from V and 7 bases from J, with 14 bases in between. This CDR3 has 15 residues. CDR1 is SEHNR, CDR2 FQNEAQ, per germline (reference sequence). CDR3 loop: CASSSGRARNSPLHF. Here the CDR3 DNA reads TGTGCCAGCAGCTCGGGCCGGGCCCGGAATTCACCCCTCCACTTT.

The rearrangement links TRBV14 to TRBJ2-7; TRBD2 matches at 10 bases. Germline loops: CDR1 SGHDN, CDR2 FVKESK. V shed 4 bases and J 2 bases; nucleotides not matched to a gene: 8. This CDR3 contains 16 residues. The CDR3 is CASSPDLAGVPYEQYF. The CDR3 coding sequence is TGTGCCAGCAGCCCCGATCTAGCGGGAGTCCCCTACGAGCAGTACTTC.

This clonotype was picked up many times. V gene TRBV11-2 combines with J gene TRBJ1-6, with D hard to call. Germline CDR1 and CDR2: SGHAT and FQNNGV. The CDR3 covers 15 residues. The ends were cut back, 1 base at V and 0 bases at J, with 4 bases in the middle. In nucleotides, the CDR3 is TGTGCCAGCAGCTTAGGTGACTCCTATAATTCACCCCTCCACTTT. Its protein is CASSLGDSYNSPLHF.

The chain joins TRBV20-1 to TRBJ2-2; no clear D. Germline V gene data show CDR1 as DFQATT and CDR2 as SNEGSKA (reference sequence). Trimming left V 2 bases short and J 6 bases short, with 7 bases between. The CDR3 sequence is 12 residues long. The CDR3 spells CSARFSPGELFF. CDR3 coding DNA: TGCAGTGCTAGATTTAGTCCCGGGGAGCTGTTTTTT.

The rearrangement uses TRBV6-1 and TRBJ2-7; D is undetermined. V lost 1 base, J lost 12 bases, and 10 bases lay in between. Germline V lookup: CDR1 MNHNS, CDR2 SASEGT. The length of the CDR3 is 11 residues. Here the CDR3 reads CASSEGRFLYF. CDR3 bases: TGTGCCAGCAGTGAAGGGCGGTTTCTGTACTTC.

V is TRBV12-3 or TRBV12-4 and J is TRBJ1-1, with D unclear. V dropped 3 bases and J dropped 7 bases, with 12 bases sitting between them. This CDR3 contains 13 residues. CDR3 DNA: TGTGCCAGCAGTTTCGTTGGGGAACTTGAAGCTTTCTTT. Its protein is CASSFVGELEAFF.

The rearrangement uses TRBV7-3 and TRBJ2-2; TRBD2 agrees at 7 bases. The CDR3 length is 15 residues. V was pared by 5 bases and J by 8 bases, with 11 bases of the junction left unmatched. The germline V gene encodes CDR1 SGHTA and CDR2 FQGTGA. CDR3 in DNA: TGTGCCAGCAGCCCAGGCGCAGCGGGGTTGGGGGAGCTGTTTTTT. It encodes CASSPGAAGLGELFF.

This chain uses TRBV20-1 with TRBJ2-5; TRBD1 matches 7 bases. Gene TRBJ2-7 matches the end of the DNA better, so the J call may be wrong. The CDR3 runs 13 residues. Germline CDR1 is DFQATT and CDR2 is SNEGSKA (reference sequence). The CDR3 DNA sequence: TGCAGCGCAGGACAGGCGAACTCCTACGAGCAGTACTTC. It specifies CSAGQANSYEQYF.